This T cell receptor beta chain came from a study of cytomegalovirus exposure and HLA in healthy donors (dated by TCRdb to about 2017). Study-level background: An earlier analysis of a few hundred of the donors reported roughly 300 Gb of sequence data and roughly 120 million unique TCR beta sequences obtained from roughly 180 million T cells. Around 300 gigabases of sequencing data and approximately 84 million unique TCR sequences were included in an early release covering several hundred HLA-typed donors. Among the roughly 400 genotyped donors, approximately 82% belonged to the genetic ancestry cluster associated with self-reported Caucasian donors. The study was designed to test whether signatures of past pathogen exposure could be identified by cataloging public T cell receptors. The T cell repertoires of around 670 subjects were profiled by immunosequencing and related to cytomegalovirus serostatus. A separate validation cohort of approximately 130 different subjects was used in addition to the approximately 700-subject first cohort. The study combined high-throughput TCR immunosequencing, statistical association of individual TCRs with disease status, and machine learning to predict cytomegalovirus infection status. A later analysis re-analyzed previously published TCR beta repertoires from 600 to 850 donors and added high-resolution HLA genotyping to study TCR occurrence patterns. Rather than using new phenotypic data, the later analysis identified candidate immune exposures from TCR beta sequences and from how often those sequences occurred across donors. In an earlier analysis of 500 to 650 of the donors, high-throughput TCR beta sequencing was used to judge whether each TCR beta V gene segment behaved as functional or pseudogenic. Donor age, sex, ethnicity and CMV serostatus were compiled alongside the repertoire data. Genome-wide SNP genotypes for about 65% of the 666 donors were used in a later genetic analysis, which treated that subset as a discovery cohort. All discovery cohort repertoires had been generated using a single sequencing platform. Class I and class II HLA loci were covered by the typing at four-digit resolution. The number of donors typed differed by locus, with about 629-630 for A, B, C, DRB1 and DQB1, around 500 for DQA1, 606 for DPA1, and around 430 for DPB1. About five DR-DQ haplotypes were handled as single units for association and clustering, since linkage in the cohort was strong. Among about 400 genotyped donors of the cohort, an average of approximately 240,000 unique TCR beta nucleotide sequences was sequenced per donor, of which about 19% were non-productive. The research as a whole found: An association between a missense DCLRE1C variant and V-gene and J-gene trimming of TCR beta chains was found in a later genetic analysis and replicated in an independent cohort. It was suggested by the authors that the approach could potentially be generalized to other disease states and immunological phenotypes. In vitro tests confirmed that a few of the cytomegalovirus-associated TCR beta chains recognize cytomegalovirus antigens. According to a later analysis, parvovirus B19, influenza, CMV and Epstein-Barr virus appeared linked to several top co-occurrence clusters. A further reported finding was that TCR beta sequences accurately predicted the HLA-A and HLA-B alleles for most subjects in the first cohort. The 87-base-pair reads could not distinguish some IMGT-functional V segments, including TRBV6-2 and TRBV6-3, so those segments were excluded. In an earlier analysis of roughly 500 of the donors, most TCR beta V segments appeared in productive rearrangements about 87% or about 30% of the time, broadly matching IMGT annotations. Strong co-occurrence of HLA alleles, especially DR and DQ, made assigning TCR associations to individual alleles difficult. The sequencing pipeline was judged likely to have produced a cluster of highly shared sequence variants as a technical artifact. The classifier was reported to diagnose cytomegalovirus status with high specificity and sensitivity in both the original cohort and the validation cohort. A later analysis associated 17,000 or so TCR beta sequences with specific HLA alleles at a false discovery rate of 0.05. Because counts were too low, roughly 16 rarely observed V segments, including chromosome 9 orphons, were left out of the earlier analysis of about 500 of the donors. In a later analysis, most CMV-associated TCR beta chains were found to appear HLA-restricted, with HLA associations seemingly driven largely by CMV exposure. Compared with equally common non-associated chains, HLA-associated TCR beta chains in a later analysis were more clonally expanded and had lower generation probabilities. Linkage disequilibrium might explain the correlated functional status among segregating V segments, but an unknown experimental factor could not be excluded. Only TCR beta chains were sequenced in this cohort, and the absence of alpha or paired-chain data limited detectable features. Presence/absence analyses assumed roughly uniform sequencing depth across donors, an assumption that may not hold. A later analysis found that TCR association rates varied across HLA loci, with DRB1 alleles showing the most associated TCRs and HLA-C alleles the fewest. Immune exposure information for the cohort was limited to CMV serostatus. Most TCR sequences were seen in very few donors, while some public TCRs were found in many individuals. HLA typing was unavailable for some donors at each locus, so association tests used only the typed subset. In a later genetic analysis, fewer N-insertions in productive TCRs were reported among donors in an Asian-associated ancestry cluster than the roughly 700-donor mean. The study listed 150 to 200 TCR beta chains as associated with cytomegalovirus.

From the cysteine through the phenylalanine, the CDR3 covers 14 amino acids. CDR3 DNA is the only sequence kept; it has 42 bases, read in frame from the first base. From a lookup of the germline V gene (reference sequence), CDR1 and CDR2 are MNHEY and SMNVEV. Germline trimming amounts to 6 bases on V and 8 bases on J, with 8 as the count of junction bases outside the gene matches. As regards this clone: Its antigen is unknown. No qualities accompany the bases; no much larger clone lies one base away.

Libraries came from the immunoSEQ multiplex PCR assay. For the multiplex PCR, a mixture combining 60 forward primers for TCR Vbeta segments and 13 reverse primers for TCR Jbeta segments was used. Amplification of the CDR3 region of rearranged TCR beta genes was performed with a multiplex PCR assay on genomic DNA. The Illumina HiSeq System was used to sequence the amplified TCR beta libraries as 87-base-pair reads. The study's own analysis went as follows. Across the 666 repertoires, a later analysis counted some 80 million unique TCR beta chains, about 10 million of which were shared by at least two donors. A nearest-neighbor algorithm error-corrected the raw reads and collapsed the reads into unique sequences, merging closely related sequences to remove PCR and sequencing errors. To assign V, D and J gene segments, CDR3 sequences were aligned to IMGT reference sequences. For a sequence to be retained, at least a six-nucleotide match to both a V gene segment and a J gene segment was required. Rearrangements were classified as productive when the CDR3 lacked stop codons and remained in frame with V and J, and all other rearrangements were classified as non-productive. CDR3 was defined according to IMGT convention as the region running from the second conserved V-encoded cysteine to the conserved J-encoded phenylalanine. The earlier analysis of about 640 of the donors excluded any sequence lacking an unambiguous match to a single V gene segment. An earlier analysis of 587 of the donors called V segments functional above 56.7% productive rearrangements and segregating when the between-donor standard deviation exceeded 5%. A statistical classification framework was developed to diagnose cytomegalovirus status using the catalog of TCR beta chain sequences. In a later analysis, V and J genes were assigned by comparing TCR nucleotide sequences against IMGT/GENE-DB human TR gene sequences. A later analysis assigned CDR3 sequences and most-parsimonious VDJ recombination scenarios with the TCRdist pipeline. In a later analysis, each TCR beta chain was defined by its CDR3 amino acid sequence together with its V-gene family, and reads without a unique V-gene family were excluded. As a way to deal with suspected cross-contamination and a sequencing artifact, a later analysis dropped more than 500 nucleotide sequences that were highly shared and had low generation probability. A later analysis calculated a clonal expansion index for each public chain from normalized within-repertoire ranks of inferred template counts. In a later analysis, generation probabilities were computed using a VDJ recombination model fitted to out-of-frame rearrangements, and the results were checked against IGoR. In a later analysis, hypergeometric tests were used to score TCR-TCR, TCR-HLA and TCR-CMV co-occurrence, with a repertoire-size bias correction applied to TCR pairs. A later analysis estimated false discovery rates by permuting HLA or CMV assignments 20 times. In a later analysis, co-occurring TCRs were grouped using DBSCAN, with TCRdist sequence similarity added in when clustering inside HLA-allele-positive subsets. Repertoires with fewer than 30,000 or more than 120,000 public chains, plus five repertoires with anomalous nucleotide sharing, were excluded from co-occurrence clustering. TCRdb stores this immuneACCESS table with in-frame sequences only. Part of the clones is absent; in the studies checked, under half of the shortfall reflects unresolved V genes, and no reason is known for the rest. Clone size and the V and J calls come from that table; the DNA yielded D and trimming. The sample includes approximately 140,000 clones, with 65% to 80% observed a single time. The top ten clones comprise about 1.5% of the sample.

The cohort consisted of 600 to 700 healthy bone marrow donors. All cohort members were sampled while nominally healthy, although unrecorded immune exposures were likely present. The donor tested CMV seronegative, placing the donor among the 300 to 450 seronegative members of the cohort. Each donor provided a peripheral blood sample, and peripheral blood mononuclear cells were used for TCR beta sequencing. Genomic DNA was extracted from the blood cell samples with the Qiagen DNeasy Blood Extraction Kit. The chain links TRBV27 with TRBJ2-2, with 8 bases matching TRBD2. The source material was PBMCs. The sequence came from a young woman in good health and CMV-seronegative. The CDR3 is CASRQAGVEGELFF. The nucleotide sequence is TGTGCCAGCAGGCAAGCGGGAGTTGAAGGGGAGCTGTTTTTT.